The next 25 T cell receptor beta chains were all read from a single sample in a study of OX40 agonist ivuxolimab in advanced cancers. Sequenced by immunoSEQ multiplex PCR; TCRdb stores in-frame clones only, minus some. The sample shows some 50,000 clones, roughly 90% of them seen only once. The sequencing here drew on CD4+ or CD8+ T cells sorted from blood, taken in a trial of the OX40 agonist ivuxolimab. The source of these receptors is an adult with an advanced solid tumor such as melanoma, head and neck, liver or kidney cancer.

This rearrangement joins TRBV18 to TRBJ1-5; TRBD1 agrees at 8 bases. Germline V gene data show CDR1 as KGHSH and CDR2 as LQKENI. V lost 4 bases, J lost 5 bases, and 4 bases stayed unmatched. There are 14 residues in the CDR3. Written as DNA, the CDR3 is TGTGCCAGCTCACTAACAGGGGGAGATCAGCCCCAGCATTTT. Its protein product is CASSLTGGDQPQHF.

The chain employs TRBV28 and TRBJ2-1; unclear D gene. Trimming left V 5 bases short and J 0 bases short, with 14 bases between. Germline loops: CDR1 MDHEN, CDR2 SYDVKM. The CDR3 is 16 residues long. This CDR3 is CASSPASPSSYNEQFF. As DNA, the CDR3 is TGTGCCAGCAGTCCCGCCAGCCCGAGCTCCTACAATGAGCAGTTCTTC. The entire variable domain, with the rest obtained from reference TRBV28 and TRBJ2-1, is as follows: DVKVTQSSRYLVKRTGEKVFLECVQDMDHENMFWYRQDPGLGLRLIYFSYDVKMKEKGDIPEGYSVSREKKERFSLILESASTNQTSMYLCASSPASPSSYNEQFFGPGTRLTVL.

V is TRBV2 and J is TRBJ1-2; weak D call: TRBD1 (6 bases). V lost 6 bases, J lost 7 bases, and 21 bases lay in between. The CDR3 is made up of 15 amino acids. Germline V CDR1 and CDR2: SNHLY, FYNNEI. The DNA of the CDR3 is TGTGCCAGCAGCGCAGAGAGGGGGGCGCGAAGTGGCTACACCTTC. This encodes CASSAERGARSGYTF. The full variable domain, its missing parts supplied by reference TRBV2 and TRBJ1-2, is EPEVTQTPSHQVTQMGQEVILRCVPISNHLYFYWYRQILGQKVEFLVSFYNNEISEKSEIFDDQFSVERPDGSNFTLKIRSTKLEDSAMYFCASSAERGARSGYTFGSGTRLTVV.

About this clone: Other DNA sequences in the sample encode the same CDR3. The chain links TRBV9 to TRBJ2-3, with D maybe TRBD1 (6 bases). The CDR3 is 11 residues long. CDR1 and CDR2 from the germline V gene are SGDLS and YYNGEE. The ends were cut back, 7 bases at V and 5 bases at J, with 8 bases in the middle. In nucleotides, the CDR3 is TGTGCCAGCTCCAGGGGAGATACGCAGTATTTT. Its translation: CASSRGDTQYF. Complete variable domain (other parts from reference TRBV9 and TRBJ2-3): DSGVTQTPKHLITATGQRVTLRCSPRSGDLSVYWYQQSLDQGLQFLIQYYNGEERAKGNILERFSAQQFPDLHSELNLSSLELGDSALYFCASSRGDTQYFGPGTRLTVL.

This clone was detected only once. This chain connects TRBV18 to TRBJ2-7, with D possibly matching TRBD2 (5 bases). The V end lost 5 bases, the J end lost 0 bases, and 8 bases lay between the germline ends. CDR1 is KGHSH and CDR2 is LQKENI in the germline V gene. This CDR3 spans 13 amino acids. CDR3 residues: CASSDGNSYEQYF. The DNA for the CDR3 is TGTGCCAGCTCAGACGGGAACTCCTACGAGCAGTACTTC.

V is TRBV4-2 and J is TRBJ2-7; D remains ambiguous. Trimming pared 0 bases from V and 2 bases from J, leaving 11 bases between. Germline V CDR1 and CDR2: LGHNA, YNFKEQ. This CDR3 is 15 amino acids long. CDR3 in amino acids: CASSQDWAATYEQYF. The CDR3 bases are TGTGCCAGCAGCCAAGATTGGGCAGCAACCTACGAGCAGTACTTC.

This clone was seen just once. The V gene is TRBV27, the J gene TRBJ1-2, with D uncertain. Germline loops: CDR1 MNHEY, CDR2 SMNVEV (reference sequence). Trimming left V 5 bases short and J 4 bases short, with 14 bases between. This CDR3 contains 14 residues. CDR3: CASSRSQPTYGYTF. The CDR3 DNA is TGTGCCAGCAGTCGAAGCCAGCCCACCTATGGCTACACCTTC.

DNA of the CDR3: TGTGCCAGCAGTTTATGGAACGGGGCCTACAATGAGCAGTTCTTC. Amino acids: CASSLWNGAYNEQFF. The rearrangement uses TRBV27 and TRBJ2-1; D is possibly TRBD2 (5 bases). The CDR3 runs to 15 residues. CDR1 is MNHEY, CDR2 SMNVEV, per germline (reference sequence). Trimming removed 1 base at V and 2 bases at J, with 9 bases between.

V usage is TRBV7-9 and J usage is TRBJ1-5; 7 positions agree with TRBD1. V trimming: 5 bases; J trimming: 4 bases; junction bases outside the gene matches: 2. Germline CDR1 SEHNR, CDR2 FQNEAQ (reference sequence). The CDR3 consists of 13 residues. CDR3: CASSTGVNQPQHF. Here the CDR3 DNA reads TGTGCCAGCAGCACAGGGGTAAATCAGCCCCAGCATTTT.

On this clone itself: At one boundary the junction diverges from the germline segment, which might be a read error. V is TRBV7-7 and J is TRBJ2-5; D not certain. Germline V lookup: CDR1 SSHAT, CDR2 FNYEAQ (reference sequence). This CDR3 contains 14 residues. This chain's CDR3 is CASSLGSSQETQYF. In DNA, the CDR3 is TGTGCTAGCAGCCTCGGCAGTTCCCAAGAGACCCAGTACTTC.

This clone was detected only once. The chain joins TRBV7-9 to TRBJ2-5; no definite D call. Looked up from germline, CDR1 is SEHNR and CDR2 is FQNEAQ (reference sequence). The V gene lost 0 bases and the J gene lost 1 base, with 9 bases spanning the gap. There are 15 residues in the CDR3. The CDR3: CASSLARRLQETQYF. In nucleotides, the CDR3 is TGTGCCAGCAGCTTAGCGCGGCGCCTCCAAGAGACCCAGTACTTC.

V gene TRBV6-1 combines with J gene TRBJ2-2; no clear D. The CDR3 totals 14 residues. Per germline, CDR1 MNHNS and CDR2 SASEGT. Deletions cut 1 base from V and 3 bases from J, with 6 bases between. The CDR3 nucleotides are TGTGCCAGCAGTGAAGTGGCCGACACCGGGGAGCTGTTTTTT. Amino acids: CASSEVADTGELFF.

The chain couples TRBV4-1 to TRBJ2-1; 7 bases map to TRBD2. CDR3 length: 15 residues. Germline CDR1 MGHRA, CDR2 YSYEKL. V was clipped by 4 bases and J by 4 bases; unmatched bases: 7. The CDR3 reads CASSRGGREYNEQFF. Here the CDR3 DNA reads TGCGCCAGCAGCCGAGGCGGGAGAGAGTACAATGAGCAGTTCTTC.

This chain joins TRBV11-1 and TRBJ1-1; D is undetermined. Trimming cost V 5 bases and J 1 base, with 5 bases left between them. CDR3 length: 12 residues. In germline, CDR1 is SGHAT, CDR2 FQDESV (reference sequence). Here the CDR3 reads CASSPPNTEAFF. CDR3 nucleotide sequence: TGTGCCAGCAGCCCGCCGAACACTGAAGCTTTCTTT.

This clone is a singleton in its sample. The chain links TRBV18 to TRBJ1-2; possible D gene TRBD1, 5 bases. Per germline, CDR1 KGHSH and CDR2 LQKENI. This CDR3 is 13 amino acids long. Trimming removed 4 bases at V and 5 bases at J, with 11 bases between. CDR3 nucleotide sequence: TGTGCCAGCTCACTAGGGACGTTTTATGGCTACACCTTC. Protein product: CASSLGTFYGYTF.

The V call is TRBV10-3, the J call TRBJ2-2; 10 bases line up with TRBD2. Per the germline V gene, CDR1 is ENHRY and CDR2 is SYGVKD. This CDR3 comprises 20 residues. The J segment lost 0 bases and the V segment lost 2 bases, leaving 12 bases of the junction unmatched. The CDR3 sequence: CAISEGRASGGHSNTGELFF. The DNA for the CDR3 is TGTGCCATCAGTGAGGGGAGGGCTAGCGGGGGCCACTCGAACACCGGGGAGCTGTTTTTT.

In DNA, the CDR3 is TGTGCCTGGAGTACTCCGGGACAGTCGTTCGGCGAGCAGTACTTC. This translates into CAWSTPGQSFGEQYF. The chain couples TRBV30 to TRBJ2-7; 7 nucleotides match TRBD1. V lost 2 bases, J lost 6 bases, and 13 bases stayed unmatched. Germline V lookup: CDR1 GTSNPN, CDR2 SVGIG (reference sequence). This CDR3 comprises 15 residues.

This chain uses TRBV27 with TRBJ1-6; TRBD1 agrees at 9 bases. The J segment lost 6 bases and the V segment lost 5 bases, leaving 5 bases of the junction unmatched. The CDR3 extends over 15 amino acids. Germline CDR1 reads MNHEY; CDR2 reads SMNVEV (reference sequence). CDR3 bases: TGTGCCAGCAGTCTAACAGGGGGCCTTAATTCACCCCTCCACTTT. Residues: CASSLTGGLNSPLHF.

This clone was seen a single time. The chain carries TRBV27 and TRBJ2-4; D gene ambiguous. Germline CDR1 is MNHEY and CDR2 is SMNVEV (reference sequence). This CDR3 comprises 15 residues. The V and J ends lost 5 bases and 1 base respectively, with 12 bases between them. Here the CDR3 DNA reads TGTGCCAGCAGTCCAGCAGGTGGGGCCAAAAACATTCAGTACTTC. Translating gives CASSPAGGAKNIQYF.

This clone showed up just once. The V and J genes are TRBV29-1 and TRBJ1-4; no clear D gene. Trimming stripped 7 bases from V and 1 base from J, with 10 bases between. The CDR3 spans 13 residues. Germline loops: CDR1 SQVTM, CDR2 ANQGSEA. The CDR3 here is CSGHIGTNEKLFF. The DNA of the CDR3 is TGCAGCGGTCACATAGGAACTAATGAAAAACTGTTTTTT. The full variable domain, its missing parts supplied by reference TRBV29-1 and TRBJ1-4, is SAVISQKPSRDICQRGTSLTIQCQVDSQVTMMFWYRQQPGQSLTLIATANQGSEATYESGFVIDKFPISRPNLTFSTLTVSNMSPEDSSIYLCSGHIGTNEKLFFGSGTQLSVL.

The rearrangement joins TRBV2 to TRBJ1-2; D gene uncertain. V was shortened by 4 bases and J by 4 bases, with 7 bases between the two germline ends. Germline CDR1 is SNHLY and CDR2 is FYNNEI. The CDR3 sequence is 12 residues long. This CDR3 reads CASSVGSYGYTF. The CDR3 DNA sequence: TGTGCCAGCAGTGTAGGGTCCTATGGCTACACCTTC.

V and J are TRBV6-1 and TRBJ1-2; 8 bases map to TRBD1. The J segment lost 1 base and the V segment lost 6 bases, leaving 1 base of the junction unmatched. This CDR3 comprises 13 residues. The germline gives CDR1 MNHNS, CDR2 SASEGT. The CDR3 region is CASRQGGNYGYTF. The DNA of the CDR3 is TGTGCCAGCAGACAGGGGGGTAACTATGGCTACACCTTC.

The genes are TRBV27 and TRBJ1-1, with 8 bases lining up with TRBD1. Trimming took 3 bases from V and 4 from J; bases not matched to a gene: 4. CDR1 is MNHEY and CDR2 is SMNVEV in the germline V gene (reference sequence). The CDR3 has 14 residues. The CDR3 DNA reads TGTGCCAGCAGTTTCCTCCAGGGGGCCACTGAAGCTTTCTTT. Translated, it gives CASSFLQGATEAFF.

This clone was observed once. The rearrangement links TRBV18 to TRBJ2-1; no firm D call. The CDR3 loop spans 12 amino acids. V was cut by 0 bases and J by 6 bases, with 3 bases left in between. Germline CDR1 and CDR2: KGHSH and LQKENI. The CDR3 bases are TGTGCCAGCTCACCACCGGTCAATGAGCAGTTCTTC. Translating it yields CASSPPVNEQFF.

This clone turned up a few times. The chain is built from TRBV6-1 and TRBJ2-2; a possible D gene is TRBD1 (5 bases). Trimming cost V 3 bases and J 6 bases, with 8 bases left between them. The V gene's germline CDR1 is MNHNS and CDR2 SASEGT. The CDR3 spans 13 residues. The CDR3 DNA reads TGTGCCAGCAGTGAGGGGCGATCCGGGGAGCTGTTTTTT. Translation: CASSEGRSGELFF.